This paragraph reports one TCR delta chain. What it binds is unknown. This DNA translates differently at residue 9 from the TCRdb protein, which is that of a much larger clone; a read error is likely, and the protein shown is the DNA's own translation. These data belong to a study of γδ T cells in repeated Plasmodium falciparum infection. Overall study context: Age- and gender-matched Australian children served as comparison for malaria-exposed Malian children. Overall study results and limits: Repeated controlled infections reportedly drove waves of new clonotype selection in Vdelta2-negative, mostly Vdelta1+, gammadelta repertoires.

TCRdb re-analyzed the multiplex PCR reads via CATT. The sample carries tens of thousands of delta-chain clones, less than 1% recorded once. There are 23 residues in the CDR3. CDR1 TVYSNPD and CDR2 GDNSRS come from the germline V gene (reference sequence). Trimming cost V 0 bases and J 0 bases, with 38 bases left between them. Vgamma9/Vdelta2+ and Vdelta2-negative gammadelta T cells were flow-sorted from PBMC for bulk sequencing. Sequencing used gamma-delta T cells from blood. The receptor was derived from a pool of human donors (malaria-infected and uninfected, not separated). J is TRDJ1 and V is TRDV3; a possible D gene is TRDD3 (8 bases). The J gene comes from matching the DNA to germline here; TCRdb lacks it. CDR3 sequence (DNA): TGTGCCTTTAGTCCCTTCCTGCGTCGCCACCCCAGTACTGGGGGTCGGTACACCGATAAACTCATCTTT. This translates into CAFSPFLRRHPSTGGRYTDKLIF.